This entry describes one T cell receptor (beta chain). The target antigen is unknown. Sequenced material consisted of expressed TCRB transcripts (all of the isolated RNA was reverse transcribed). Measured with immunoSEQ multiplex PCR; TCRdb has only the in-frame clones, and not every one. The data show about 290,000 clones, 8% seen once. The record originates from a study of beta chain features in type 1 diabetes. Study-wide results and limits: The similarity of naive, central memory and Treg TCRB repertoires appeared greater among patients than among healthy donors.

CDR3 size: 14 residues. The ends lost 3 bases at V and 3 bases at J; junction bases unmatched: 5. Germline V gene sequence: CDR1 SGHRS, CDR2 YFSETQ. The chain is built from TRBV5-1 and TRBJ2-5; TRBD2 aligns across 7 bases. The sequenced material came from central memory CD4+ T cells from blood. The TCR was taken from a woman aged 18-29 years in good health. The CDR3 region has the DNA TGCGCCAGCAGCTCCTTCGGACTAGAAGAGACCCAGTACTTC. This encodes CASSSFGLEETQYF.